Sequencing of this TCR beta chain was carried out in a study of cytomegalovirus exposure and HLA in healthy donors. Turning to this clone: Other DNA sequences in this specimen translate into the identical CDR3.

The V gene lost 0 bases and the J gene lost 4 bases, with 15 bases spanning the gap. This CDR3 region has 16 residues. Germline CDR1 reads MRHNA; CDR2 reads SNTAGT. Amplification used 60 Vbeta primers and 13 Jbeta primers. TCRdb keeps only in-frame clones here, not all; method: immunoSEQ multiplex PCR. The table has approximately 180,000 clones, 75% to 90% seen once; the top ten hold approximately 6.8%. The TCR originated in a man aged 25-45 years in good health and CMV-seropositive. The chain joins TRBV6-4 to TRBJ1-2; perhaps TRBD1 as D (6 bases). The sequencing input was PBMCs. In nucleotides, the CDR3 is TGTGCCAGCAGTGACTCGAGGCGGACAGCCCCCTATGGCTACACCTTC. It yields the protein CASSDSRRTAPYGYTF.